The 5 T cell receptor beta chains in this list originate from one sample, sequenced in a study of cytomegalovirus exposure and HLA in healthy donors. The PCR made use of 60 Vbeta and 13 Jbeta primers. The data were produced by immunoSEQ multiplex PCR, yet TCRdb's version contains in-frame clones alone and is incomplete. This sample's table reports more than 50,000 clones. Sequencing used PBMCs. The source is a woman aged 35 to 49 in good health and CMV-seronegative.

This chain joins TRBV6-5 and TRBJ1-6; D remains ambiguous. This CDR3 is built from 15 residues. CDR1 is MNHEY and CDR2 is SVGAGI in the germline V gene. V gave up 0 bases and J gave up 0 bases, with 3 bases separating them. The CDR3 reads CASSYSSSYNSPLHF. DNA for the CDR3: TGTGCCAGCAGTTACTCCAGCTCCTATAATTCACCCCTCCACTTT.

This chain connects TRBV28 to TRBJ1-2, with TRBD1 identical over 9 bases. The CDR3 is made up of 15 amino acids. The J segment lost 3 bases and the V segment lost 5 bases, leaving 7 bases of the junction unmatched. Germline CDR1 and CDR2: MDHEN and SYDVKM. The CDR3: CASSPSQGAYYGYTF. The CDR3 nucleotides are TGTGCCAGCAGTCCCTCACAGGGGGCGTACTATGGCTACACCTTC.

V usage is TRBV25-1 and J usage is TRBJ2-5, with D possibly matching TRBD1 (6 bases). This CDR3 region has 14 residues. V was shortened by 6 bases and J by 2 bases, with 13 bases between the two germline ends. CDR1 and CDR2 from the germline V gene are MGHDK and SYGVNS. The CDR3 loop reads CASSWQGSQETQYF. CDR3 DNA sequence: TGTGCCAGCAGCTGGCAGGGGTCTCAAGAGACCCAGTACTTC.

The CDR3 spells CAWSTGTGNEKLFF. The CDR3 DNA is TGTGCCTGGAGTACCGGGACAGGGAATGAAAAACTGTTTTTT. The chain uses TRBV30 and TRBJ1-4; 9 nucleotides agree with TRBD1. The germline gives CDR1 GTSNPN, CDR2 SVGIG (reference sequence). CDR3 length: 14 amino acids. Trimming took 2 bases from V and 5 from J; bases not matched to a gene: 3.

The chain uses TRBV11-2 and TRBJ1-3; no clear D gene. The ends were cut back, 1 base at V and 1 base at J, with 5 bases in the middle. Germline lookup yields CDR1 SGHAT and CDR2 FQNNGV. The CDR3 covers 14 residues. CDR3 DNA sequence: TGTGCCAGCAGCTTAGCCAGGTCTGGAAACACCATATATTTT. It codes for CASSLARSGNTIYF. Based on the CDR3 plus reference TRBV11-2 and TRBJ1-3, the full variable domain is EAGVAQSPRYKIIEKRQSVAFWCNPISGHATLYWYQQILGQGPKLLIQFQNNGVVDDSQLPKDRFSAERLKGVDSTLKIQPAKLEDSAVYLCASSLARSGNTIYFGEGSWLTVV.